The present TCR beta chain was sequenced within a study of identical twins. Through template switching, a universal primer site was introduced, and the cDNA contained unique molecular identifiers. TCRdb re-analysed the 5' RACE reads in MiXCR, keeping a single row per CDR3 protein. The top ten clones hold more than 2.5% of a sample with 570,000 or so distinct CDR3 sequences, more than 9% of them seen once. Study observations and caveats: Cord blood beta clonotypes present at high abundance carried fewer insertions; no such pattern appeared in memory repertoires. Zero-insertion analyses could be partly confounded by invariant MAIT and iNKT cells. Out-of-frame beta sequences exhibited a weaker degree of excess twin sharing.

This clonotype was picked up a small number of times. As yet, its antigen is unknown. A further study also used this sample, focusing on yellow fever vaccine responses in identical twins.

The sequence was obtained from a woman aged 18-29 years in good health. Material for sequencing was PBMCs.

CDR3 protein: CASSLAPYPNEQFF. CDR3 DNA: TGTGCCAGCAGCTTAGCCCCATATCCGAATGAGCAGTTCTTC. The chain employs TRBV11-1 and TRBJ2-1, with D uncertain. The germline V gene encodes CDR1 SGHAT and CDR2 FQDESV (reference sequence). This CDR3 spans 14 amino acids. Trimming cost V 0 bases and J 7 bases, with 10 bases left between them.